Listed below are T cell receptor beta chains from one sample, sequenced in a study of brain T cells in children with intractable seizures. Method: immunoSEQ multiplex PCR; TCRdb's copy keeps in-frame clones and lacks some. This sample yields 300,000 to 400,000 clones, of which 85% to 95% are seen a single time; 5.7% belongs to the top ten. Sequencing used peripheral blood, obtained less than 6 months after surgery. Receptor source: a boy younger than two with tuberous sclerosis and intractable seizures. CDR3s include the opening cysteine and the closing phenylalanine or tryptophan. Each record gives: clone size, D gene, V gene, J gene, CDR3 DNA, CDR3 protein. A D gene is named only where the DNA matches it firmly. Clone sizes are given selectively: once, few, many, or a class where the clone is expanded.

size: once; D: TRBD1; V: TRBV24-1; J: TRBJ2-5; DNA: TGTGCCACCAGTGATCGGGACAGGAGGCAAGAGACCCAGTACTTC; CDR3: CATSDRDRRQETQYF
size: NA; D: NA; V: TRBV5-1; J: TRBJ1-3; DNA: TGCGCCAGCAGCCCGGGGGTTTTCGAACTAGCGAGGAACACCATATATTTT; CDR3: CASSPGVFELARNTIYF
size: NA; D: NA; V: TRBV6-1; J: TRBJ1-4; DNA: TGTGCCAGCAGTGATGGACACTCAACTAATGAAAAACTGTTTTTT; CDR3: CASSDGHSTNEKLFF
size: NA; D: NA; V: TRBV9; J: TRBJ2-2; DNA: TGTGCCAGCAGCGTAAAGATTAGCTCCAACACCGGGGAGCTGTTTTTT; CDR3: CASSVKISSNTGELFF
size: NA; D: NA; V: TRBV24-1; J: TRBJ1-1; DNA: TGTGCCACCAGTTTGAACACTGAAGCTTTCTTT; CDR3: CATSLNTEAFF
size: NA; D: TRBD1; V: TRBV7-2; J: TRBJ2-7; DNA: TGTGCCAGCAGCCCCGGGACAGGTTCCTCCTACGAGCAGTACTTC; CDR3: CASSPGTGSSYEQYF
size: NA; D: NA; V: TRBV10-1; J: TRBJ2-5; DNA: TGCGCCAGCAGTGAGTCGGTCAGTTTCCAAGAGACCCAGTACTTC; CDR3: CASSESVSFQETQYF
size: NA; D: NA; V: TRBV6-5; J: TRBJ1-2; DNA: TGTGCCAGCGAAATGGGGGCTGTTAACTATGGCTACACCTTC; CDR3: CASEMGAVNYGYTF
size: NA; D: TRBD2; V: TRBV11-2; J: TRBJ2-3; DNA: TGTGCCAGCAGCTTATTGTTGTGGGGGGGATCTAGCACAGATACGCAGTATTTT; CDR3: CASSLLLWGGSSTDTQYF
size: NA; D: TRBD1; V: TRBV5-8; J: TRBJ1-5; DNA: TGTGCCAGCAGCTTTAGACAGGGGGCGTCGAGCAATCAGCCCCAGCATTTT; CDR3: CASSFRQGASSNQPQHF
size: NA; D: NA; V: TRBV3-1/TRBV3-2; J: TRBJ2-2; DNA: TGTGCCAGCAGCCAAGACCGAGCGGTGAACACCGGGGAGCTGTTTTTT; CDR3: CASSQDRAVNTGELFF
size: NA; D: NA; V: TRBV6-5; J: TRBJ1-2; DNA: TGTGCCAGCAGTTACTCGATATCCGCAGCTAACTATGGCTACACCTTC; CDR3: CASSYSISAANYGYTF
size: NA; D: NA; V: TRBV28; J: TRBJ2-7; DNA: TGTGCCAGCAATGCGGGCCGCTCCTACGAGCAGTACTTC; CDR3: CASNAGRSYEQYF
size: NA; D: NA; V: TRBV3-1/TRBV3-2; J: TRBJ1-1; DNA: TGTGCCAGCAGCCAAGATGCGCTAACACCCATGAACACTGAAGCTTTCTTT; CDR3: CASSQDALTPMNTEAFF
size: NA; D: NA; V: TRBV9; J: TRBJ2-5; DNA: TGTGCCAGCAGCGTAGCAGGGGAAGAGACCCAGTACTTC; CDR3: CASSVAGEETQYF
size: NA; D: NA; V: TRBV5-1; J: TRBJ1-4; DNA: TGCGCCAGCAGCTTGGGTCGAGGGAATGAAAAACTGTTTTTT; CDR3: CASSLGRGNEKLFF
size: NA; D: NA; V: TRBV10-3; J: TRBJ1-5; DNA: TGTGCCATCGGCAAAACAGGCTCAGATGGCAATCAGCCCCAGCATTTT; CDR3: CAIGKTGSDGNQPQHF
size: NA; D: TRBD1; V: TRBV6-5; J: TRBJ1-5; DNA: TGTGCCAGCAGTTACTCCAGACAGGGGGGTCAGCCCCAGCATTTT; CDR3: CASSYSRQGGQPQHF
size: NA; D: NA; V: TRBV12-3/TRBV12-4; J: TRBJ2-7; DNA: TGTGCCAGCCTAGGTAGCGACTACGAGCAGTACTTC; CDR3: CASLGSDYEQYF
size: NA; D: NA; V: TRBV5-4; J: TRBJ1-4; DNA: TGTGCCAGCAGCTTGTACGGGATGGAGGAAAAACTGTTTTTT; CDR3: CASSLYGMEEKLFF
size: NA; D: NA; V: TRBV18; J: TRBJ1-2; DNA: TGTGCCAGCTCACAAGACAGGTCTCACTATGGCTACACCTTC; CDR3: CASSQDRSHYGYTF
size: NA; D: NA; V: TRBV7-3; J: TRBJ2-2; DNA: TGTGCCAGCAGCCCCTTGGGTGGCAACACCGGGGAGCTGTTTTTT; CDR3: CASSPLGGNTGELFF
size: NA; D: NA; V: TRBV11-2; J: TRBJ2-2; DNA: TGTGCCAGCAGCGACCTTACCGGGGAGCTGTTTTTT; CDR3: CASSDLTGELFF
size: NA; D: TRBD2; V: TRBV5-4; J: TRBJ2-5; DNA: TGTGCCAGCAGCTTGGAACAGACTAGCGGGGACCAAGAGACCCAGTACTTC; CDR3: CASSLEQTSGDQETQYF
size: NA; D: TRBD1; V: TRBV7-2; J: TRBJ2-7; DNA: TGTGCCAGCAGCTTGGGCGACAGGGAATGGGGCGAGCAGTACTTC; CDR3: CASSLGDREWGEQYF
size: NA; D: NA; V: TRBV19; J: TRBJ2-1; DNA: TGTGCCAGTAGTATAGCGGGAGCGGTATACGATGAGCAGTTCTTC; CDR3: CASSIAGAVYDEQFF
size: NA; D: TRBD2; V: TRBV3-1/TRBV3-2; J: TRBJ2-1; DNA: TGTGCCAGCAGCCTCGGGCCGGGGGGGCCACTTGGGGAGCAGTTCTTC; CDR3: CASSLGPGGPLGEQFF
size: NA; D: NA; V: TRBV27; J: TRBJ2-7; DNA: TGTGCCAGCAGTGGGGGAGGTCTGCTCGAGCAGTACTTC; CDR3: CASSGGGLLEQYF